This entry lists 24 T cell receptor beta chains sequenced from one sample in a study of T cell changes during pregnancy in multiple sclerosis. The protocol was immunoSEQ multiplex PCR, while the TCRdb copy is restricted to in-frame clones and leaves out a portion. Of tens of thousands of clones detected, around 90% appear once; the ten largest clones hold 1.4%. Sequencing was performed on PBMCs (not recorded whether the cells were cultured). The receptors shown here come from a female donor with multiple sclerosis, enrolled in a pregnancy study.

The chain has TRBV7-3 and TRBJ2-5; D is unresolved. The ends were cut back, 1 base at V and 3 bases at J, with 6 bases in the middle. CDR3 length equals 13 residues. Germline values: CDR1 SGHTA, CDR2 FQGTGA. The CDR3 region is CASSLNVEETQYF. CDR3 bases: TGTGCCAGCAGCTTAAATGTGGAAGAGACCCAGTACTTC. The complete variable domain, with remaining parts taken from reference TRBV7-3 and TRBJ2-5, reads GAGVSQTPSNKVTEKGKYVELRCDPISGHTALYWYRQSLGQGPEFLIYFQGTGAADDSGLPNDRFFAVRPEGSVSTLKIQRTERGDSAVYLCASSLNVEETQYFGPGTRLLVL.

This clone was seen just once. The chain combines TRBV5-1 with TRBJ2-7; weak D call: TRBD1 (6 bases). Germline V gene sequence: CDR1 SGHRS, CDR2 YFSETQ. CDR3 length equals 16 residues. Between the trimmed V and J ends, which lost 0 bases and 5 bases, there was a span of 18 bases. CDR3 protein: CASSLAPGRGFHEQYF. The CDR3 region has the DNA TGCGCCAGCAGCTTGGCCCCGGGAAGGGGGTTCCACGAGCAGTACTTC.

V and J are TRBV29-1 and TRBJ1-1; 8 nucleotides align to TRBD1. V was clipped by 4 bases and J by 4 bases; unmatched bases: 2. This CDR3 is 12 amino acids long. The germline CDR1 and CDR2 sequences are SQVTM and ANQGSEA. As DNA, the CDR3 is TGCAGCGTTGTTGGACAGGGCACTGAAGCTTTCTTT. Residues: CSVVGQGTEAFF.

The V and J genes are TRBV5-1 and TRBJ2-2, with a weak D call TRBD2 (5 bases). Germline V CDR1 and CDR2: SGHRS, YFSETQ. The CDR3 runs 17 residues. V lost 1 base and J 5 bases, leaving 18 bases between the germline ends. The CDR3 bases are TGCGCCAGCAGCTTGATCGCGGGCCGTGAGAGAACCGGGGAGCTGTTTTTT. Protein: CASSLIAGRERTGELFF.

This chain joins TRBV30 and TRBJ2-7; 10 bases line up with TRBD2. This CDR3 has 13 amino acids. Germline V CDR1 and CDR2: GTSNPN, SVGIG (reference sequence). The ends lost 3 bases at V and 6 bases at J; junction bases unmatched: 5. This CDR3 is CAWSAGLAREQYF. CDR3 DNA sequence: TGTGCCTGGAGCGCGGGACTAGCGCGCGAGCAGTACTTC.

The CDR3 loop is CASSLGGPLDGYTF. CDR3 DNA sequence: TGTGCCAGCAGCTTGGGGGGTCCCCTGGATGGCTACACCTTC. The genes are TRBV5-6 and TRBJ1-2, with no clear D. The CDR3 length is 14 residues. Germline assignment: CDR1 SGHDT and CDR2 YYEEEE. Trimming pared 0 bases from V and 6 bases from J, leaving 12 bases between.

V is TRBV5-4 and J is TRBJ2-4; TRBD2 is a possible D gene (6 bases). The V end was cut by 1 base, the J end by 3 bases, with 11 bases between. This CDR3 is built from 15 residues. CDR1 and CDR2 from the germline V gene are SGHNT and YYREEE (reference sequence). The DNA for the CDR3 is TGTGCCAGCAGCTTGACTAGCTCGGGCAAAAACATTCAGTACTTC. It encodes CASSLTSSGKNIQYF. The full variable domain, rest sourced from reference TRBV5-4 and TRBJ2-4, is ETGVTQSPTHLIKTRGQQVTLRCSSQSGHNTVSWYQQALGQGPQFIFQYYREEENGRGNFPPRFSGLQFPNYSSELNVNALELDDSALYLCASSLTSSGKNIQYFGAGTRLSVL.

The chain employs TRBV9 and TRBJ2-1; no clear D gene. The CDR3 is 12 amino acids. The V gene lost 0 bases and the J gene lost 10 bases, with 8 bases spanning the gap. From germline, CDR1 is SGDLS and CDR2 YYNGEE. DNA of the CDR3: TGTGCCAGCAGCGTAGGATCAGGAGAGCAGTTCTTC. Translation gives CASSVGSGEQFF.

Remarks on this clone: Its ends do not fully match the called genes, so a read error is possible. This chain links TRBV9 with TRBJ2-1; D is unresolved. The CDR3 is 13 residues long. The germline CDR1 and CDR2 sequences are SGDLS and YYNGEE. The CDR3 loop reads CASSSISNNEQFF. CDR3 sequence (DNA): TGTGCCAGCAGCTCCATCTCCAACAATGAGCAGTTCTTC.

This chain links TRBV28 with TRBJ2-2; D is uncertain. The V gene lost 3 bases and the J gene lost 0 bases, with 5 bases spanning the gap. Germline V gene lookup returns CDR1 MDHEN and CDR2 SYDVKM. The CDR3 loop spans 14 amino acids. The CDR3, as DNA: TGTGCCAGCAGTTTTAGCTCGAACACCGGGGAGCTGTTTTTT. It translates to CASSFSSNTGELFF.

CDR3 amino acids: CASSARSSSYNEQFF. DNA for the CDR3: TGTGCCAGCAGCGCGAGGTCTAGCTCCTACAATGAGCAGTTCTTC. The rearrangement links TRBV9 to TRBJ2-1, with no clear D. CDR1 and CDR2 from the germline V gene are SGDLS and YYNGEE. This CDR3 has 15 amino acids. The V gene lost 3 bases and the J gene lost 0 bases, with 10 bases spanning the gap.

The V call is TRBV6-6, the J call TRBJ2-3; D is perhaps TRBD2 (5 bases). This CDR3 spans 15 amino acids. Trimming stripped 6 bases from V and 0 bases from J, with 13 bases between. The germline gives CDR1 MNHNY, CDR2 SVGAGI (reference sequence). The CDR3 sequence is CASRLGSLSTDTQYF. Here the CDR3 DNA reads TGTGCCAGCAGATTGGGGAGCTTAAGCACAGATACGCAGTATTTT.

The chain carries TRBV6-1 and TRBJ1-5; D possibly corresponds to TRBD1 (6 bases). The CDR3 contains 13 residues. Germline V gene data show CDR1 as MNHNS and CDR2 as SASEGT. Trimming removed 4 bases from V and 7 bases from J, with 11 bases in between. This chain's CDR3 is CASSVVQGQPQHF. The CDR3, as DNA: TGTGCCAGCAGTGTCGTACAGGGCCAGCCCCAGCATTTT.

The chain is built from TRBV19 and TRBJ2-7; the D gene is possibly TRBD1 (6 bases). The length of the CDR3 is 15 residues. The V end was cut by 3 bases, the J end by 2 bases, with 14 bases between. Germline V gives CDR1 LNHDA, CDR2 SQIVND (reference sequence). CDR3 nucleotides: TGTGCCAGTAGTATGCAGGGGACGGGAACCTACGAGCAGTACTTC. Translating gives CASSMQGTGTYEQYF.

This clone was detected only once. The chain combines TRBV6-1 with TRBJ2-2; D might be TRBD1 (6 bases). CDR1 MNHNS and CDR2 SASEGT come from the germline V gene. The CDR3 has 15 amino acids. V was clipped by 0 bases and J by 5 bases, with 10 bases between them. The CDR3 is CASSEAVGGTGELFF. The CDR3 DNA reads as TGTGCCAGCAGTGAAGCTGTAGGGGGTACCGGGGAGCTGTTTTTT.

This clone appeared a few times. The chain carries TRBV7-2 and TRBJ2-7; a weak D match, TRBD2 (6 bases). Trimming removed 8 bases at V and 2 bases at J, with 10 bases between. From germline, CDR1 is SGHTA and CDR2 FQGNSA. The CDR3 runs 12 residues. The CDR3 reads CASGGLAYEQYF. CDR3 coding DNA: TGTGCCAGCGGGGGGTTAGCCTACGAGCAGTACTTC. Variable domain in full (rest from reference TRBV7-2 and TRBJ2-7): GAGVSQSPSNKVTEKGKDVELRCDPISGHTALYWYRQSLGQGLEFLIYFQGNSAPDKSGLPSDRFSAERTGGSVSTLTIQRTQQEDSAVYLCASGGLAYEQYFGPGTRLTVT.

The V and J genes are TRBV11-2 and TRBJ1-6; D not resolved. The ends were cut back, 3 bases at V and 3 bases at J, with 6 bases in the middle. Germline V gene data show CDR1 as SGHAT and CDR2 as FQNNGV. This CDR3 comprises 14 residues. The CDR3 sequence: CASSLALYNSPLHF. The CDR3 DNA reads TGTGCCAGCAGCTTGGCCCTCTATAATTCACCCCTCCACTTT.

This clone was observed once. The chain employs TRBV5-1 and TRBJ1-2; possibly TRBD1 for D (6 bases). The CDR3 has 15 amino acids. Germline CDR1 is SGHRS and CDR2 is YFSETQ. Trimming cost V 4 bases and J 5 bases, with 18 bases left between them. The CDR3 sequence: CASSPTPGQLYGYTF. The CDR3 nucleotides read TGCGCCAGCAGCCCGACCCCCGGACAGCTTTATGGCTACACCTTC.

V gene TRBV19 combines with J gene TRBJ2-3; 7 positions agree with TRBD1. The length of the CDR3 is 15 residues. Trimming removed 7 bases from V and 0 bases from J; junction bases left unmatched: 7. CDR1 and CDR2 (germline): LNHDA, SQIVND (reference sequence). CDR3: CASTDRDPSTDTQYF. The CDR3 DNA sequence: TGTGCCAGTACCGACAGGGACCCTAGCACAGATACGCAGTATTTT.

The chain carries TRBV7-9 and TRBJ1-4, with 7 positions matching TRBD1. The germline V gene has CDR1 SEHNR and CDR2 FQNEAQ (reference sequence). The V segment lost 1 base and the J segment 0 bases; nucleotides outside the gene matches: 5. The CDR3 contains 17 residues. The CDR3 region has the DNA TGTGCCAGCAGCTTAGTACAGGGGACCCCAACTAATGAAAAACTGTTTTTT. This encodes CASSLVQGTPTNEKLFF.

The table lists this clone with a few counts. V and J are TRBV5-1 and TRBJ2-2; 8 bases agree with TRBD1. Per germline, CDR1 SGHRS and CDR2 YFSETQ. Losses at the gene ends were 0 bases for V and 2 bases for J; bases not matched to a gene: 3. The CDR3 has 16 residues. The CDR3 nucleotides read TGCGCCAGCAGCTTGGCAACAGGGGGAAACACCGGGGAGCTGTTTTTT. This gives the protein CASSLATGGNTGELFF. Full variable domain (outside the CDR3, taken from reference TRBV5-1 and TRBJ2-2): KAGVTQTPRYLIKTRGQQVTLSCSPISGHRSVSWYQQTPGQGLQFLFEYFSETQRNKGNFPGRFSGRQFSNSRSEMNVSTLELGDSALYLCASSLATGGNTGELFFGEGSRLTVL.

V usage is TRBV5-6 and J usage is TRBJ1-2; D unresolved. V dropped 4 bases and J dropped 6 bases, with 7 bases sitting between them. The CDR3 length is 11 residues. Per the germline V gene, CDR1 is SGHDT and CDR2 is YYEEEE. In nucleotides, the CDR3 is TGTGCCAGCAGCCGTGACAATGGCTACACCTTC. This encodes CASSRDNGYTF.

The chain couples TRBV18 to TRBJ1-2; perhaps TRBD1 as D (6 bases). V was clipped by 3 bases and J by 0 bases, with 11 bases between them. The germline V gene has CDR1 KGHSH and CDR2 LQKENI. The CDR3 is made up of 15 amino acids. The CDR3 loop reads CASSPTGLTNYGYTF. DNA for the CDR3: TGTGCCAGCTCACCGACAGGTCTAACTAACTATGGCTACACCTTC.

The chain uses TRBV25-1 and TRBJ2-1; D remains unclear. There are 14 residues in the CDR3. The germline V gene has CDR1 MGHDK and CDR2 SYGVNS. V was cut by 4 bases and J by 3 bases, with 10 bases left in between. CDR3 in DNA: TGTGCCAGCAGTGGCTTTGGGGTCTACAATGAGCAGTTCTTC. Protein product: CASSGFGVYNEQFF.